One and the same sample provided the 26 T cell receptor beta chains below, sequenced in a study of blood T cell repertoires in COVID-19 (TCRdb year 2020). The protocol used for the library was the immunoSEQ multiplex PCR assay. Here the immuneACCESS table is served through TCRdb, limited to in-frame sequences with V and J called. Missing clones are a known gap in these copies; in checked studies unresolved V genes cover under half, and the rest lacks a known reason. The sample table holds over 300,000 clones, of which 89% were seen once. The top ten constitute 1.2% of the sample. The source material was peripheral blood. All receptors come from a man in his forties with acute or convalescent COVID-19.

The rearrangement joins TRBV30 to TRBJ1-2, with D uncertain. The length of the CDR3 is 14 residues. The V and J ends lost 3 bases and 4 bases respectively, with 15 bases between them. Germline V gene sequence: CDR1 GTSNPN, CDR2 SVGIG (reference sequence). This CDR3 reads CAWSQGPAGYGYTF. Here the CDR3 DNA reads TGTGCCTGGAGCCAAGGGCCGGCGGGCTATGGCTACACCTTC.

The chain joins TRBV7-6 to TRBJ1-1, with D unclear. V was pared by 5 bases and J by 2 bases, with 15 bases between. Germline CDR1 reads SGHVS; CDR2 reads FNYEAQ. The CDR3 spans 15 residues. This chain's CDR3 is CASSPNREPNTEAFF. Here the CDR3 DNA reads TGTGCCAGCAGCCCGAATAGAGAGCCCAACACTGAAGCTTTCTTT.

V is TRBV12-5 and J is TRBJ2-5; 9 bases match TRBD2. CDR1 and CDR2 from the germline V gene are LGHNT and FRNRAP. The length of the CDR3 is 13 residues. J lost 4 bases, V lost 5 bases, and 2 bases had no gene match. The CDR3 DNA reads TGTGCTAGTGGTCCAGCGGGGGGAGAGACCCAGTACTTC. Amino acid sequence: CASGPAGGETQYF.

This clone occurred once. The chain combines TRBV5-4 with TRBJ2-5, with TRBD1 matching over 8 bases. This CDR3 comprises 14 residues. V was pared by 2 bases and J by 5 bases, with 5 bases of the junction left unmatched. Per germline, CDR1 SGHNT and CDR2 YYREEE (reference sequence). The CDR3 here is CASSFTGGRETQYF. CDR3 in DNA: TGTGCCAGCAGCTTTACAGGGGGAAGGGAGACCCAGTACTTC.

The genes are TRBV3-1 (or the pseudogene TRBV3-2) and TRBJ2-5; D uncertain. Trimming shortened V by 0 bases and J by 7 bases, and 12 bases separated the two germline ends. Germline CDR1 reads LGHDT; CDR2 reads YNNKEL (reference sequence). This CDR3 region has 14 residues. The CDR3 is CASSQDPAGLTQYF. CDR3 in DNA: TGTGCCAGCAGCCAAGACCCAGCCGGGTTGACCCAGTACTTC.

The CDR3 nucleotides are TGTGCCAGCAGCCGCACAGGGGACGGCTACACCTTC. It codes for CASSRTGDGYTF. This chain connects TRBV9 to TRBJ1-2; TRBD1 aligns across 7 bases. Germline V gene data show CDR1 as SGDLS and CDR2 as YYNGEE. The length of the CDR3 is 12 residues. With V trimmed by 4 bases and J by 8 bases, 5 bases remained unmatched.

The chain links TRBV12-3 or TRBV12-4 to TRBJ1-2; the D gene is possibly TRBD1 (5 bases). The CDR3 is 13 amino acids. The ends were cut back, 3 bases at V and 2 bases at J, with 7 bases in the middle. The CDR3 reads CASSFDRNYGYTF. CDR3 sequence (DNA): TGTGCCAGCAGTTTTGACAGAAACTATGGCTACACCTTC.

The CDR3 loop is CASSGAGQGAVGLFF. The CDR3 DNA is TGTGCCAGCAGCGGAGCGGGACAGGGGGCTGTCGGACTGTTTTTT. The J gene is TRBJ1-4, the V gene TRBV5-6; 12 nucleotides match TRBD1. Germline V CDR1 and CDR2: SGHDT, YYEEEE. The CDR3 is 15 amino acids. V trimming: 4 bases; J trimming: 13 bases; junction bases outside the gene matches: 11.

The rearrangement joins TRBV6-5 to TRBJ1-5; the D is unclear. V lost 3 bases and J lost 7, with 10 bases in between. In germline, CDR1 is MNHEY, CDR2 SVGAGI. The CDR3 length is 13 residues. The CDR3, as DNA: TGTGCCAGCAGTTATCGACTTGACCAGCCCCAGCATTTT. Amino acids: CASSYRLDQPQHF.

V gene TRBV4-3 combines with J gene TRBJ2-3, with D possibly matching TRBD2 (6 bases). The germline V and J ends were trimmed by 3 bases and 6 bases, with 19 bases remaining between them. This CDR3 has 16 residues. The germline V gene has CDR1 LGHNA and CDR2 YSLEER. The CDR3 DNA sequence: TGCGCCAGCAGCCAGTCGCGGGGCGCCCTGAGGGATACGCAGTATTTT. This encodes CASSQSRGALRDTQYF.

V gene TRBV7-8 combines with J gene TRBJ2-7, with TRBD2 as a possible D gene (5 bases). Trimming pared 5 bases from V and 0 bases from J, leaving 14 bases between. Germline CDR1 SGHVS, CDR2 FQNEAQ. CDR3 length: 15 residues. The CDR3 DNA is TGTGCCAGCAGCCCCTCCGGGAAAAGCTCCTACGAGCAGTACTTC. Encoded protein: CASSPSGKSSYEQYF.

This clone was seen just once. The gene calls are TRBV27 and TRBJ2-3, with 8 bases identical to TRBD2. The CDR3 has 18 residues. J gave up 4 bases and V 6 bases, and 18 bases lay outside the gene matches. Germline CDR1 and CDR2: MNHEY and SMNVEV (reference sequence). The CDR3 protein is CASSIDLVAGFRSDTQYF. DNA of the CDR3: TGTGCCAGCAGCATCGACCTTGTAGCGGGATTCAGGTCAGATACGCAGTATTTT.

This clone turned up a few times. V gene TRBV2 combines with J gene TRBJ2-7, with 12 bases identical to TRBD1. CDR1 and CDR2 from the germline V gene are SNHLY and FYNNEI. Trimming at V came to 3 bases and at J to 0 bases, leaving 0 bases not matched to a gene. The CDR3 consists of 15 residues. The CDR3 sequence is CASSEGQGASYEQYF. CDR3 in DNA: TGTGCCAGCAGTGAGGGACAGGGGGCCTCCTACGAGCAGTACTTC.

This sequence joins TRBV15 and TRBJ2-5; 8 bases match TRBD1. CDR1 and CDR2 from the germline V gene are LNHNV and YYDKDF (reference sequence). This CDR3 has 18 amino acids. V dropped 4 bases and J dropped 5; count of bases not matched to a gene: 18. In DNA form, the CDR3 reads TGTGCCACCAGCATCAAGACGCACCTAGCAGGGGGCTGGGAGACCCAGTACTTC. Amino acid sequence: CATSIKTHLAGGWETQYF. The full variable domain, rest sourced from reference TRBV15 and TRBJ2-5, is DAMVIQNPRYQVTQFGKPVTLSCSQTLNHNVMYWYQQKSSQAPKLLFHYYDKDFNNEADTPDNFQSRRPNTSFCFLDIRSPGLGDTAMYLCATSIKTHLAGGWETQYFGPGTRLLVL.

The genes are TRBV5-5 and TRBJ1-2; D possibly corresponds to TRBD1 (6 bases). The germline V gene has CDR1 SGHKS and CDR2 YYEKEE (reference sequence). V was trimmed by 3 bases and J by 8 bases, leaving 20 bases between them. The CDR3 has 15 amino acids. CDR3 loop: CASSSDPGRGEGYTF. CDR3 DNA: TGTGCCAGCAGCTCGGACCCTGGGAGGGGGGAAGGCTACACCTTC. Looking up the rest from reference TRBV5-5 and TRBJ1-2 gives the full variable domain: DAGVTQSPTHLIKTRGQQVTLRCSPISGHKSVSWYQQVLGQGPQFIFQYYEKEERGRGNFPDRFSARQFPNYSSELNVNALLLGDSALYLCASSSDPGRGEGYTFGSGTRLTVV.

This clone was counted a few times. The genes are TRBV9 and TRBJ2-2; D perhaps matches TRBD1 (6 bases). This CDR3 is built from 15 residues. Germline values: CDR1 SGDLS, CDR2 YYNGEE. Trimming left V 4 bases short and J 0 bases short, with 10 bases between. DNA of the CDR3: TGTGCCAGCAGCAAAACAGGGACGAACACCGGGGAGCTGTTTTTT. Residues: CASSKTGTNTGELFF. The full variable domain, in which reference TRBV9 and TRBJ2-2 provide the parts outside the CDR3, is DSGVTQTPKHLITATGQRVTLRCSPRSGDLSVYWYQQSLDQGLQFLIQYYNGEERAKGNILERFSAQQFPDLHSELNLSSLELGDSALYFCASSKTGTNTGELFFGEGSRLTVL.

V gene TRBV9 combines with J gene TRBJ1-4; no firm D call. The CDR3 loop spans 16 amino acids. Germline values: CDR1 SGDLS, CDR2 YYNGEE. Between the trimmed V and J ends, which lost 3 bases and 7 bases, there was a span of 19 bases. The CDR3 coding sequence is TGTGCCAGCAGCGCTTCCGCTTGGGAGAGAGGTGAAAAACTGTTTTTT. Encoded protein: CASSASAWERGEKLFF.

The chain recombines TRBV6-4 with TRBJ2-1; 8 bases match TRBD2. Trimming took 2 bases from V and 6 from J; bases not matched to a gene: 9. The length of the CDR3 is 16 residues. The germline gives CDR1 MRHNA, CDR2 SNTAGT. CDR3 in amino acids: CASSDKRGGSGNEQFF. The CDR3 DNA reads as TGTGCCAGCAGTGACAAACGGGGGGGCTCGGGCAATGAGCAGTTCTTC.

This sequence joins TRBV2 and TRBJ2-7, with TRBD2 as a possible D gene (6 bases). The germline V gene encodes CDR1 SNHLY and CDR2 FYNNEI. This CDR3 is 14 amino acids long. V was clipped by 2 bases and J by 6 bases, with 14 bases between them. The CDR3 is CASSESREPVEQYF. The CDR3 coding sequence is TGTGCCAGCAGTGAATCCCGGGAGCCGGTCGAGCAGTACTTC.

The chain couples TRBV5-5 to TRBJ1-2, with TRBD1 identical over 11 bases. The trim removed 5 bases at V and 7 bases at J, leaving 7 bases unmatched. Germline lookup yields CDR1 SGHKS and CDR2 YYEKEE (reference sequence). The CDR3 runs 14 residues. The CDR3 loop reads CASRRTGGRSGYTF. The CDR3 DNA is TGTGCCAGCAGGAGGACAGGGGGCAGGAGTGGCTACACCTTC.

This clone was observed a single time. The V and J genes are TRBV30 and TRBJ1-1; tentative D call: TRBD1 (6 bases). Germline values: CDR1 GTSNPN, CDR2 SVGIG (reference sequence). This CDR3 is built from 16 residues. The V end lost 3 bases, the J end lost 10 bases, and 27 bases lay between the germline ends. The CDR3 here is CAWSAGQTGGTGGAFF. The CDR3 coding sequence is TGTGCCTGGAGCGCAGGCCAGACAGGAGGGACGGGGGGAGCTTTCTTT.

V gene TRBV19 combines with J gene TRBJ2-2; D ambiguous. CDR1 is LNHDA and CDR2 is SQIVND in the germline V gene (reference sequence). V was pared by 3 bases and J by 4 bases, with 6 bases between. The CDR3 extends over 13 amino acids. CDR3 in amino acids: CASSILVTGELFF. CDR3 coding DNA: TGTGCCAGTAGTATTCTTGTCACCGGGGAGCTGTTTTTT. Full variable domain (remainder filled in from reference TRBV19 and TRBJ2-2): DGGITQSPKYLFRKEGQNVTLSCEQNLNHDAMYWYRQDPGQGLRLIYYSQIVNDFQKGDIAEGYSVSREKKESFPLTVTSAQKNPTAFYLCASSILVTGELFFGEGSRLTVL.

This sequence joins TRBV6-6 and TRBJ1-5; D is unresolved. Between the trimmed V and J ends, which lost 4 bases and 0 bases, there was a span of 7 bases. This CDR3 is 14 amino acids long. Per germline, CDR1 MNHNY and CDR2 SVGAGI (reference sequence). CDR3 nucleotide sequence: TGTGCCAGCAGTTCTTTTTATAGCAATCAGCCCCAGCATTTT. It is translated as CASSSFYSNQPQHF.

This clone was detected only a few times. The gene calls are TRBV28 and TRBJ1-1, with D unresolved. V lost 2 bases and J 4 bases, leaving 5 bases between the germline ends. Germline V gene data show CDR1 as MDHEN and CDR2 as SYDVKM. The CDR3 covers 12 residues. The CDR3: CASSLIRTEAFF. For the CDR3, the DNA is TGTGCCAGCAGTTTAATCCGCACTGAAGCTTTCTTT.

V and J are TRBV6-2 or TRBV6-3 and TRBJ2-1; 8 bases align to TRBD2. After removal of 2 bases from V and 2 bases from J, the junction contained 2 bases not matched to a gene. CDR3 length: 15 residues. Germline loops: CDR1 MNHEY, CDR2 SVGEGT. The DNA of the CDR3 is TGTGCCAGCAGTTACGGAGCGGGAGCCTACAATGAGCAGTTCTTC. It yields the protein CASSYGAGAYNEQFF.

The rearrangement links TRBV29-1 to TRBJ1-1; the D is unclear. V was cut by 1 base and J by 1 base, with 7 bases left in between. The CDR3 length is 13 residues. CDR1 and CDR2 (germline): SQVTM, ANQGSEA. This CDR3 is CSVEGLQNTEAFF. The CDR3 DNA sequence: TGCAGCGTTGAAGGACTCCAGAACACTGAAGCTTTCTTT.